Listed here are 22 T cell receptor beta chains from one sample, sequenced in a study of blood T cell repertoires in COVID-19. The data were produced by immunoSEQ multiplex PCR, yet TCRdb's version contains in-frame clones alone and is incomplete. The sample carries about 240,000 clones, around nine tenths recorded once. The sample consisted of peripheral blood. The source is an older woman with active or convalescent COVID-19.

This chain links TRBV7-9 with TRBJ1-2; a possible D gene is TRBD1 (6 bases). Germline CDR1 reads SEHNR; CDR2 reads FQNEAQ (reference sequence). Trimming pared 7 bases from V and 6 bases from J, leaving 15 bases between. This CDR3 contains 13 residues. As DNA, the CDR3 is TGTGCCAGCACCCCTTGGGAGGGGGATGGCTACACCTTC. It yields the protein CASTPWEGDGYTF. Complete variable domain (other parts from reference TRBV7-9 and TRBJ1-2): DTGVSQNPRHKITKRGQNVTFRCDPISEHNRLYWYRQTLGQGPEFLTYFQNEAQLEKSRLLSDRFSAERPKGSFSTLEIQRTEQGDSAMYLCASTPWEGDGYTFGSGTRLTVV.

This clone has a single count. The CDR3 is CASSFGGAQPQHF. CDR3 nucleotide sequence: TGTGCCAGCAGTTTTGGGGGGGCTCAGCCCCAGCATTTT. The chain employs TRBV12-3 or TRBV12-4 and TRBJ1-5, with D perhaps TRBD1 (6 bases). Trimming pared 3 bases from V and 6 bases from J, leaving 9 bases between. The CDR3 sequence is 13 residues long.

The chain recombines TRBV5-8 with TRBJ2-7; 8 nucleotides align to TRBD1. V lost 4 bases to trimming and J lost 5 bases; unmatched junction nucleotides: 8. Germline CDR1 is SGHTS and CDR2 is YDEGEE. CDR3 length: 14 residues. The CDR3 region is CASSPRTGTDEQYF. The CDR3 nucleotides are TGTGCCAGCAGCCCACGGACAGGGACGGACGAGCAGTACTTC.

A few counts support this clone. V is TRBV7-8 and J is TRBJ2-1; 11 nucleotides line up with TRBD1. CDR3 length: 14 amino acids. J gave up 7 bases and V 7 bases, and 6 bases lay outside the gene matches. Germline lookup yields CDR1 SGHVS and CDR2 FQNEAQ. The CDR3 region is CASIRTGGKNEQFF. CDR3 DNA: TGTGCCAGCATAAGGACAGGGGGCAAGAATGAGCAGTTCTTC.

V usage is TRBV24-1 and J usage is TRBJ2-3, with TRBD1 matching 7 bases. After removal of 1 base from V and 1 base from J, the junction contained 4 bases not matched to a gene. The CDR3 extends over 16 amino acids. From germline, CDR1 is KGHDR and CDR2 SFDVKD. DNA of the CDR3: TGTGCCACCAGTGATTTTCGAGGACAGGGCACAGATACGCAGTATTTT. It yields the protein CATSDFRGQGTDTQYF.

This sequence joins TRBV27 and TRBJ2-7; 7 bases agree with TRBD1. V shed 4 bases and J 5 bases; nucleotides not matched to a gene: 11. This CDR3 is built from 15 residues. Germline CDR1 MNHEY, CDR2 SMNVEV (reference sequence). The CDR3 DNA sequence: TGTGCCAGCAGTTCCGGCCCGACAGGGATCAACGAGCAGTACTTC. Translating gives CASSSGPTGINEQYF.

The chain recombines TRBV29-1 with TRBJ1-1, with a weak D call TRBD1 (6 bases). The CDR3 has 14 amino acids. V lost 3 bases and J 0 bases, leaving 11 bases between the germline ends. The V gene's germline CDR1 is SQVTM and CDR2 ANQGSEA. CDR3: CSVEGGALNTEAFF. The CDR3 nucleotides read TGCAGCGTTGAGGGGGGGGCTTTGAACACTGAAGCTTTCTTT. The variable domain in full, completed from reference TRBV29-1 and TRBJ1-1, reads SAVISQKPSRDICQRGTSLTIQCQVDSQVTMMFWYRQQPGQSLTLIATANQGSEATYESGFVIDKFPISRPNLTFSTLTVSNMSPEDSSIYLCSVEGGALNTEAFFGQGTRLTVV.

This chain links TRBV27 with TRBJ1-5; TRBD1 is a possible D gene (5 bases). The CDR3 sequence is 16 residues long. Germline V gene lookup returns CDR1 MNHEY and CDR2 SMNVEV (reference sequence). Trimming left V 6 bases short and J 1 base short, with 16 bases between. DNA of the CDR3: TGTGCCAGCAGCCCGTCCGGGGGGGTGAGCAATCAGCCCCAGCATTTT. It encodes CASSPSGGVSNQPQHF.

The chain recombines TRBV29-1 with TRBJ1-2; tentatively, D is TRBD1 (5 bases). Per the germline V gene, CDR1 is SQVTM and CDR2 is ANQGSEA. V lost 7 bases and J 7 bases, leaving 16 bases between the germline ends. The CDR3 is 12 residues long. Here the CDR3 reads CSAKTPGGGYTF. The CDR3 DNA reads TGCAGCGCTAAGACCCCGGGGGGTGGCTACACCTTC.

Turning to this clone: One junction end does not reproduce the germline sequence, and a read error may be involved. J is TRBJ2-7 and V is TRBV6-5; TRBD2 is a possible D gene (5 bases). Germline-derived CDR1 and CDR2 are MNHEY and SVGAGI. The CDR3 totals 12 residues. The CDR3 DNA sequence: TGTGCCAGCAGTTCAGAAGGAGGCGGGCCGAACTTC. This codes for CASSSEGGGPNF.

This chain joins TRBV27 and TRBJ1-5; TRBD1 might be the D (5 bases). CDR1 and CDR2 from the germline V gene are MNHEY and SMNVEV (reference sequence). The V end was cut by 1 base, the J end by 0 bases, with 13 bases between. The CDR3 totals 17 residues. The CDR3: CASSLFWGGDSNQPQHF. Here the CDR3 DNA reads TGTGCCAGCAGTTTATTCTGGGGGGGAGATAGCAATCAGCCCCAGCATTTT.

The chain couples TRBV6-2 or TRBV6-3 to TRBJ1-6; TRBD1 might be the D (5 bases). Per germline, CDR1 MNHEY and CDR2 SVGEGT. The V end was cut by 0 bases, the J end by 2 bases, with 11 bases between. The CDR3 runs to 17 residues. This CDR3 is CASSYSASGAYNSPLHF. CDR3 coding DNA: TGTGCCAGCAGTTACTCCGCGTCGGGGGCCTATAATTCACCCCTCCACTTT.

The chain employs TRBV6-2 or TRBV6-3 and TRBJ2-2; D unclear. Germline CDR1 and CDR2: MNHEY and SVGEGT. Trimming took 5 bases from V and 6 from J, leaving 7 bases between them. This CDR3 is built from 12 residues. CDR3 in amino acids: CASSRPAGELFF. The CDR3 nucleotides read TGTGCCAGCAGTCGTCCCGCCGGGGAGCTGTTTTTT.

The rearrangement uses TRBV4-2 and TRBJ1-5; perhaps TRBD1 as D (6 bases). The ends were cut back, 0 bases at V and 7 bases at J, with 22 bases in the middle. The CDR3 is made up of 18 amino acids. Germline V gene sequence: CDR1 LGHNA, CDR2 YNFKEQ. The DNA for the CDR3 is TGTGCCAGCAGCCAAGAGGGTTACGGGACATCGGGGGGACAGCCCCAGCATTTT. Residues: CASSQEGYGTSGGQPQHF.

This rearrangement joins TRBV19 to TRBJ2-1, with D possibly matching TRBD2 (6 bases). The CDR3 is 16 residues long. Trimming left V 7 bases short and J 4 bases short, with 20 bases between. The V gene's germline CDR1 is LNHDA and CDR2 SQIVND (reference sequence). The CDR3 loop is CASTPKEGNIYNEQFF. The CDR3 DNA sequence: TGTGCCAGTACCCCGAAGGAGGGGAATATTTACAATGAGCAGTTCTTC.

As DNA, the CDR3 is TGTGCCAGCAGCCTACAAGGAGGTGATGAAAAACTGTTTTTT. Amino acid sequence: CASSLQGGDEKLFF. The rearrangement uses TRBV5-4 and TRBJ1-4; D is uncertain. With 4 bases removed from V and 6 bases from J, the gap between germline ends came to 13 bases. The germline V gene encodes CDR1 SGHNT and CDR2 YYREEE (reference sequence). There are 14 residues in the CDR3.

The chain has TRBV29-1 and TRBJ2-5; 8 bases are shared with TRBD2. CDR1 is SQVTM and CDR2 is ANQGSEA in the germline V gene. The V gene end was trimmed by 6 bases and the J gene end by 2 bases; junction bases not matched to a gene: 11. The length of the CDR3 is 15 residues. CDR3 sequence: CSVPPRAGVQETQYF. CDR3 nucleotides: TGCAGCGTACCCCCCCGAGCGGGGGTACAAGAGACCCAGTACTTC.

The J gene is TRBJ1-5, the V gene TRBV21-1. TRBV21-1 is a listed pseudogene. This CDR3 comprises 11 residues. The CDR3 DNA follows: TGTGCCAGCAGAGAGGCTCAGCCCCAGCATTTT. As protein: CASREAQPQHF.

The sample holds one count of this clone. The chain has TRBV6-4 and TRBJ2-1, with 10 bases aligning to TRBD2. Germline V CDR1 and CDR2: MRHNA, SNTAGT. This CDR3 contains 15 residues. The V segment lost 6 bases and the J segment 9 bases; nucleotides outside the gene matches: 11. DNA for the CDR3: TGTGCCAGCAGACCTCAGAGCGGGGGGGCCGGTGAGCAGTTCTTC. Translated: CASRPQSGGAGEQFF.

CDR3 nucleotide sequence: TGTGCCAGCAGCCCCAGGGGAACTCAGCCCCAGCATTTT. As protein: CASSPRGTQPQHF. The rearrangement joins TRBV5-6 to TRBJ1-5; weak D call: TRBD1 (6 bases). CDR1 SGHDT and CDR2 YYEEEE come from the germline V gene. CDR3 length: 13 residues. The V end lost 4 bases, the J end lost 6 bases, and 11 bases lay between the germline ends.

The genes are TRBV6-5 and TRBJ1-5, with D possibly TRBD1 on 5 matching bases. V lost 2 bases to trimming and J lost 9 bases, with 14 bases between them. Germline V lookup: CDR1 MNHEY, CDR2 SVGAGI. CDR3 length equals 14 residues. The CDR3 DNA sequence: TGTGCCAGCAGTTACGCCGGGACTCTGGGGCCCCAGCATTTT. This encodes CASSYAGTLGPQHF.

The V call is TRBV6-5, the J call TRBJ1-4; D not resolved. Germline CDR1 MNHEY, CDR2 SVGAGI. Trimming stripped 8 bases from V and 1 base from J, with 11 bases between. There are 14 residues in the CDR3. DNA for the CDR3: TGTGCCAGCGGAGGCGGTATAACTAATGAAAAACTGTTTTTT. Protein product: CASGGGITNEKLFF.